Listed below are T cell receptor beta chains from one sample, sequenced in a study of blood T cell repertoires in COVID-19. Profiled with immunoSEQ multiplex PCR; TCRdb holds only in-frame clones, not every one. The repertoire includes 200,000 to 250,000 clones, 85% to 90% of them detected once, and roughly 14% sits in the top ten. Input material: PBMCs or T cells enriched from blood (not recorded which). The receptor source for this set is a woman in her forties or fifties with acute COVID-19. Both conserved end residues are trimmed from each CDR3.

J gene	V gene	CDR3 protein
TRBJ2-1	TRBV14	ASSQGLPYGPRLVDEQF
TRBJ2-1	TRBV7-6	ASSLAGGVNNEQF
TRBJ2-1	TRBV4-3	ASSQWRGRDEQF
TRBJ1-2	TRBV28	ASSLGQGHMYYGYT
TRBJ1-5	TRBV4-3	ASSQDRGNNQPQH
TRBJ1-1	TRBV16	ASSQLAGKTEAF
TRBJ1-2	TRBV28	ASSPKTGLGTGVAYGYT
TRBJ1-1	TRBV2	ASRGPGTGGLATEAF
TRBJ2-5	TRBV9	ASSPMEQYQETQY
TRBJ1-5	TRBV28	ASSSSGQGNQPQH
TRBJ1-1	TRBV14	ASRVGQGMNTEAF